This T cell receptor beta chain was captured by sequencing in a study of T cells and copy number aberrations in small-cell lung cancer (dated by TCRdb to about 2021). Some background on the complete study: TCR repertoire sequencing was paired with whole-exome sequencing of the same tumor regions to relate T cell metrics to mutations and copy number aberrations. Tumor TCR data existed for 17 patients, and some 14 patients had TCR data from both tumor tissue and normal tissue. Summary of the overall study and its limitations: Tumors had lower T-cell density, richness and clonality than adjacent lung tissue, though the difference in density was not significant. All specimens consisted of formalin-fixed paraffin-embedded tissue, which is known to introduce sequencing artifacts. Because surgical resection is uncommon in small-cell lung cancer, the study was limited by a small sample size, and the findings need validation.

As regards this clone: It has no known antigen specificity. No per-base quality is available; no much larger clone lies one base away.

Patients with limited-stage small-cell lung cancer who underwent surgical resection in Hangzhou, China, between about 2008 and 2020 were included as donors. All donors were treated with upfront surgery without preoperative chemotherapy or radiotherapy, and immunotherapy was not given to any donor before or after surgery. All 20 or so patients in the sequenced cohort were identified as smokers or heavy second-hand smokers. Adjacent normal lung tissue was taken at least 2 cm away from the tumor margin, and two pathologists confirmed morphologically that the tissue was free of malignant cells. Multi-region TCR-beta sequencing of resected limited-stage small-cell lung cancers and of tumor-adjacent lung tissue was performed to characterize T cell repertoire heterogeneity. The AllPrep DNA/RNA FFPE Kit (Qiagen) was used to extract genomic DNA from the FFPE tissue. Spanning cysteine to phenylalanine, the CDR3 consists of 15 amino acids. Of the read, only the CDR3 DNA is kept; its 45 bases are in frame from base 1. Trimming costs V 5 bases and J 4 bases, and their ends lie 17 bases apart. CDR1 SGHTA and CDR2 FQGNSA are derived from the germline V gene.

Using multiplexed V- and J-gene primers, the immunoSEQ hsTCRB Kit amplified TCR-beta CDR3 regions from genomic DNA. Unique DNA barcodes were added in a second PCR, and the samples were pooled together with one negative control and one positive control. An Illumina MiSeq running a 150-cycle paired-end protocol was used to sequence the pooled TCR-beta libraries. The authors processed their data as follows. Raw sequencing data were processed by Adaptive Biotechnologies into a report with normalized, annotated TCR-beta repertoires. To compute T-cell density, TCR-beta templates were normalized to usable DNA, with usable DNA estimated through amplification of housekeeping genes. Richness was the count of unique rearrangements, and clonality was defined as 1 minus Pielou's evenness. TCRdb re-hosts the immuneACCESS table, in-frame sequences only. Its copies lack some clones; in the studies checked, an unresolved V gene accounts for under half of them, and the cause for the rest is not known. V and J calls and clone size are given by that table; D and trimming were obtained from the DNA. The sample has 6,000 to 7,500 clones on record, roughly 82% of them singletons. The ten biggest clones cover 3.5% to 5.5% of the sample.

Sequenced material: normal tissue next to the tumor. The chain uses TRBV7-2 and TRBJ2-5; a weak D assignment points to TRBD1 (6 bases agree). The TCR sequence derives from a woman aged 45-65 years with small cell lung cancer. The DNA reads as follows: TGTGCCAGCAGCCTCGGGCTGGGACATAGAGAGACCCAGTACTTC. This codes for CASSLGLGHRETQYF.